The next 15 T cell receptor beta chains were all read from a single sample in a study of CD8+ T cells in alopecia areata (dated by TCRdb to the late 2010s). Library preparation was by the immunoSEQ multiplex PCR assay. To provide template for TCR sequencing, every sample had RNA extracted and reverse transcribed into cDNA. TCRdb mirrors the immuneACCESS table, restricted to in-frame sequences. Some clones are absent from its copies; in checked studies, under half trace to an unresolved V gene, and the reason for the others is unknown. The sample yields 90,000 to 150,000 clones; over 60% were counted once. The ten largest clones take up around 2.8% of the sample. Material for sequencing was CD4+ T cells sorted from blood. These receptors came from a human donor in good health.

The V and J genes are TRBV6-5 and TRBJ2-1, with 8 bases matching TRBD1. From germline, CDR1 is MNHEY and CDR2 SVGAGI. The J segment lost 7 bases and the V segment lost 6 bases, leaving 5 bases of the junction unmatched. The CDR3 covers 13 residues. CDR3 residues: CASSLTGANEQFF. As DNA, the CDR3 is TGTGCCAGCAGCTTGACAGGGGCGAATGAGCAGTTCTTC.

The chain is built from TRBV11-2 and TRBJ2-3; tentatively, D is TRBD1 (6 bases). This CDR3 has 14 amino acids. V lost 4 bases to trimming and J lost 5 bases, with 13 bases between them. The germline gives CDR1 SGHAT, CDR2 FQNNGV. CDR3: CASSSRTGRDTQYF. Written as DNA, the CDR3 is TGTGCCAGCAGCTCCCGAACAGGGAGAGATACGCAGTATTTT.

This clone has more than one count but fewer than ten. This chain uses TRBV29-1 with TRBJ2-3, with 7 nucleotides matching TRBD1. Looked up from germline, CDR1 is SQVTM and CDR2 is ANQGSEA. V lost 8 bases, J lost 0 bases, and 8 bases stayed unmatched. This CDR3 has 14 amino acids. The CDR3 loop reads CSFHRGFSTDTQYF. The CDR3 DNA reads TGCAGCTTCCACAGGGGATTTAGCACAGATACGCAGTATTTT.

This clone has a handful of counts. CDR3 in DNA: TGTGCTAGTGGTTTGGATTGGGAGCCCCAGCATTTT. Amino acid sequence: CASGLDWEPQHF. The chain combines TRBV12-5 with TRBJ1-5; D not certain. This CDR3 is built from 12 residues. Germline V lookup: CDR1 LGHNT, CDR2 FRNRAP. V dropped 1 base and J dropped 8 bases, with 6 bases sitting between them. Full variable domain (missing parts from reference TRBV12-5 and TRBJ1-5): DARVTQTPRHKVTEMGQEVTMRCQPILGHNTVFWYRQTMMQGLELLAYFRNRAPLDDSGMPKDRFSAEMPDATLATLKIQPSEPRDSAVYFCASGLDWEPQHFGDGTRLSIL.

There are a few counts of this clone. This chain joins TRBV7-9 and TRBJ1-2; TRBD1 might be the D (5 bases). CDR1 SEHNR and CDR2 FQNEAQ come from the germline V gene (reference sequence). Deletions cut 5 bases from V and 12 bases from J, with 13 bases between. The CDR3 contains 11 residues. The DNA of the CDR3 is TGTGCCAGCAGCAAGACGGACACCAACACCTTC. Protein product: CASSKTDTNTF.

The chain has TRBV5-6 and TRBJ2-5; D ambiguous. With 1 base removed from V and 0 bases from J, the gap between germline ends came to 16 bases. This CDR3 region has 17 residues. Germline assignment: CDR1 SGHDT and CDR2 YYEEEE. The CDR3 DNA follows: TGTGCCAGCAGCTTGTCCATTCTGGCCGAGTACCAAGAGACCCAGTACTTC. Its translation is CASSLSILAEYQETQYF.

This chain uses TRBV5-1 with TRBJ1-2, with TRBD1 matching 10 bases. The CDR3 has 13 amino acids. J gave up 2 bases and V 6 bases, and 1 base lay outside the gene matches. Per germline, CDR1 SGHRS and CDR2 YFSETQ. CDR3 residues: CASTGQGNYGYTF. The CDR3 region has the DNA TGCGCCAGCACGGGACAGGGGAACTATGGCTACACCTTC. The complete variable domain, with remaining parts taken from reference TRBV5-1 and TRBJ1-2, reads KAGVTQTPRYLIKTRGQQVTLSCSPISGHRSVSWYQQTPGQGLQFLFEYFSETQRNKGNFPGRFSGRQFSNSRSEMNVSTLELGDSALYLCASTGQGNYGYTFGSGTRLTVV.

In this sample, this clone turned up a few times. V is TRBV25-1 and J is TRBJ2-7; possible D gene TRBD1, 6 bases. V lost 4 bases, J lost 6 bases, and 13 bases lay in between. The CDR3 contains 13 residues. Germline values: CDR1 MGHDK, CDR2 SYGVNS. This CDR3 reads CASSARTAGEQYF. In DNA form, the CDR3 reads TGTGCCAGCAGTGCCCGGACAGCTGGCGAGCAGTACTTC.

This clone came up once. This chain connects TRBV5-4 to TRBJ1-5; D is possibly TRBD1 (5 bases). The germline V gene has CDR1 SGHNT and CDR2 YYREEE (reference sequence). CDR3 length: 14 amino acids. The V gene lost 7 bases and the J gene lost 7 bases, with 18 bases spanning the gap. The CDR3 sequence: CASSNQGAKQPQHF. The CDR3 DNA reads TGTGCCAGCTCTAACCAAGGGGCTAAGCAGCCCCAGCATTTT.

The rearrangement joins TRBV29-1 to TRBJ2-5; 14 nucleotides agree with TRBD2. Germline V gene lookup returns CDR1 SQVTM and CDR2 ANQGSEA. This CDR3 is built from 15 residues. V dropped 5 bases and J dropped 4; count of bases not matched to a gene: 6. This CDR3 is CSVPPGTSGGETQYF. CDR3 nucleotide sequence: TGCAGCGTTCCTCCCGGGACTAGCGGGGGAGAGACCCAGTACTTC.

The chain carries TRBV30 and TRBJ2-5; D might be TRBD1 (5 bases). Germline loops: CDR1 GTSNPN, CDR2 SVGIG (reference sequence). This CDR3 is built from 13 residues. Trimming stripped 4 bases from V and 5 bases from J, with 14 bases between. Here the CDR3 DNA reads TGTGCCTGGACCCTCAGGGATGGGGAGACCCAGTACTTC. The encoded protein is CAWTLRDGETQYF.

The chain links TRBV6-1 to TRBJ1-2; TRBD1 matches 8 bases. CDR1 and CDR2 from the germline V gene are MNHNS and SASEGT. This CDR3 is 14 amino acids long. V shed 6 bases, J shed 5 bases, and the junction held 8 bases outside the gene matches. The CDR3 DNA follows: TGTGCCAGCAGCGTACAGGGGGGACCTTATGGCTACACCTTC. Amino acid sequence: CASSVQGGPYGYTF.

CDR3 protein: CASIMTSGGNNEQFF. For the CDR3, the DNA is TGCGCCAGCATCATGACTAGCGGGGGGAACAATGAGCAGTTCTTC. The chain recombines TRBV5-1 with TRBJ2-1, with 13 bases identical to TRBD2. Germline CDR1 reads SGHRS; CDR2 reads YFSETQ. The V segment lost 6 bases and the J segment 5 bases; nucleotides outside the gene matches: 5. The CDR3 consists of 15 residues. Full variable domain (missing parts from reference TRBV5-1 and TRBJ2-1): KAGVTQTPRYLIKTRGQQVTLSCSPISGHRSVSWYQQTPGQGLQFLFEYFSETQRNKGNFPGRFSGRQFSNSRSEMNVSTLELGDSALYLCASIMTSGGNNEQFFGPGTRLTVL.

The chain employs TRBV7-2 and TRBJ1-6, with D tentatively TRBD1 (6 bases). Germline-derived CDR1 and CDR2 are SGHTA and FQGNSA. The CDR3 has 16 residues. The V and J ends lost 5 bases and 4 bases respectively, with 15 bases between them. For the CDR3, the DNA is TGTGCCAGCAGCCGAGGGGGGACGGAGTATAATTCACCCCTCCACTTT. It translates to CASSRGGTEYNSPLHF.

The chain joins TRBV7-2 to TRBJ2-5; TRBD1 might be the D (5 bases). V was pared by 5 bases and J by 5 bases, with 9 bases between. The germline CDR1 and CDR2 sequences are SGHTA and FQGNSA. This CDR3 has 12 amino acids. The CDR3 DNA is TGTGCCAGCAGCGGACAAAGGGAGACCCAGTACTTC. Residues: CASSGQRETQYF.